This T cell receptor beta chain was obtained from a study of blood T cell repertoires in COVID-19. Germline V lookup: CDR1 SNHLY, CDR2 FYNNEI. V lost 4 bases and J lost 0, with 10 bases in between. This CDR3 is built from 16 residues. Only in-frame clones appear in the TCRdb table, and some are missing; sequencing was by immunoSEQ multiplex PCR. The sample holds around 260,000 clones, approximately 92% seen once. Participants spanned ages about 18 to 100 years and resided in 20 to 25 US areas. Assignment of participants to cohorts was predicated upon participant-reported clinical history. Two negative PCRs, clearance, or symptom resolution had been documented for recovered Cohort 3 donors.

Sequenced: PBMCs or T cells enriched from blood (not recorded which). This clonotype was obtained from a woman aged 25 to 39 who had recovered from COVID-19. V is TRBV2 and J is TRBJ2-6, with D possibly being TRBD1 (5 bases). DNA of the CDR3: TGTGCCAGCAGTGGACAGTTCCACTCTGGGGCCAACGTCCTGACTTTC. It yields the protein CASSGQFHSGANVLTF.